One and the same sample provided the 25 T cell receptor beta chains below, sequenced in a study of blood T cell repertoires in COVID-19. Profiling relied on immunoSEQ multiplex PCR, and the TCRdb table lists in-frame clones only, not all of them. This sample has about 370,000 clones; around 92% occur once, and the top ten carry around 3%. Sequenced input: peripheral blood. The receptors originated from a woman aged 25-40 years with COVID-19, enrolled during active disease.

For the CDR3, the DNA is TGTGCCAGCAGCCAGTCTGACGGGAGGGCCGACTACGAGCAGTACGTC. As protein: CASSQSDGRADYEQYV. V gene TRBV6-6 combines with J gene TRBJ2-7; 8 nucleotides match TRBD2. Germline-derived CDR1 and CDR2 are MNHNY and SVGAGI (reference sequence). V gave up 6 bases and J gave up 3 bases; unmatched junction bases: 13. This CDR3 contains 16 residues.

The CDR3 bases are TGTGCCAGTAGTACACGAGGAGACAGACCACGACAAGTTGAAGCTTTCTTT. Protein: CASSTRGDRPRQVEAFF. The V call is TRBV19, the J call TRBJ1-1, with D tentatively TRBD1 (5 bases). V was shortened by 4 bases and J by 7 bases, with 25 bases between the two germline ends. The CDR3 spans 17 residues. CDR1 LNHDA and CDR2 SQIVND come from the germline V gene (reference sequence).

The V and J genes are TRBV9 and TRBJ2-3; TRBD2 matches 8 bases. CDR1 SGDLS and CDR2 YYNGEE come from the germline V gene. The CDR3 is made up of 15 amino acids. The junction had 7 bases not matched to a gene; V was cut back by 4 bases and J by 3 bases. The CDR3 DNA sequence: TGTGCCAGCAGCCCGGGGGGGGAGGTAACAGATACGCAGTATTTT. This codes for CASSPGGEVTDTQYF. The full variable domain, with the rest looked up from reference TRBV9 and TRBJ2-3, is DSGVTQTPKHLITATGQRVTLRCSPRSGDLSVYWYQQSLDQGLQFLIQYYNGEERAKGNILERFSAQQFPDLHSELNLSSLELGDSALYFCASSPGGEVTDTQYFGPGTRLTVL.

The genes are TRBV9 and TRBJ2-5; 11 nucleotides align to TRBD2. Unmatched junction bases numbered 5, after V lost 4 bases and J lost 0 bases. The CDR3 has 16 residues. CDR1 and CDR2 from the germline V gene are SGDLS and YYNGEE. DNA of the CDR3: TGTGCCAGCAGCCAGACTAGCGGGATATACCAAGAGACCCAGTACTTC. It codes for CASSQTSGIYQETQYF.

This clone was detected only once. The CDR3 DNA reads TGTGCCAGCACGGGACAGGGAAATTCACCCCTCCACTTT. Translating gives CASTGQGNSPLHF. The chain joins TRBV2 to TRBJ1-6; 9 positions agree with TRBD1. From germline, CDR1 is SNHLY and CDR2 FYNNEI. CDR3 length: 13 amino acids. V lost 7 bases to trimming and J lost 7 bases; unmatched junction nucleotides: 2.

The J gene is TRBJ1-5, the V gene TRBV12-3 or TRBV12-4, with D unresolved. V was clipped by 3 bases and J by 4 bases, with 7 bases between them. The CDR3 consists of 13 residues. CDR3 bases: TGTGCCAGCAGTTTCGGGTGGAATCAGCCCCAGCATTTT. Encoded protein: CASSFGWNQPQHF.

The chain links TRBV4-3 to TRBJ2-5, with D possibly matching TRBD1 (5 bases). CDR3 size: 15 residues. From germline, CDR1 is LGHNA and CDR2 YSLEER. Trimming took 1 base from V and 5 from J, leaving 14 bases between them. CDR3 DNA sequence: TGCGCCAGCAGCCAAGTGGCCTCAGGGTGGGAGACCCAGTACTTC. This codes for CASSQVASGWETQYF.

This chain links TRBV6-5 with TRBJ2-1, with 8 bases that match TRBD1. From germline, CDR1 is MNHEY and CDR2 SVGAGI. With 4 bases clipped from V and 7 bases from J, the junction kept 9 bases outside the gene matches. This CDR3 has 15 amino acids. In DNA form, the CDR3 reads TGTGCCAGCAGTTCTGGACAGGGCTTGGTGAATGAGCAGTTCTTC. Protein: CASSSGQGLVNEQFF.

The CDR3 sequence: CASSVEGLLQETQYF. CDR3 coding DNA: TGTGCCAGCAGCGTAGAGGGGCTTTTACAGGAGACCCAGTACTTC. The rearrangement links TRBV9 to TRBJ2-5; tentatively, D is TRBD1 (5 bases). V was cut by 0 bases and J by 5 bases, with 14 bases left in between. Germline CDR1 reads SGDLS; CDR2 reads YYNGEE. The CDR3 runs to 15 residues.

The chain links TRBV12-3 or TRBV12-4 to TRBJ2-7; the D gene is possibly TRBD1 (5 bases). Trimming took 3 bases from V and 2 from J, leaving 8 bases between them. This CDR3 comprises 13 residues. In DNA form, the CDR3 reads TGTGCCAGCAGTTTGGCAGGGCCCTACGAGCAGTACTTC. This codes for CASSLAGPYEQYF.

V usage is TRBV30 and J usage is TRBJ1-1, with a weak D call TRBD1 (6 bases). The CDR3 totals 13 residues. The V gene's germline CDR1 is GTSNPN and CDR2 SVGIG (reference sequence). Between the trimmed V and J ends, which lost 3 bases and 3 bases, there was a span of 11 bases. The CDR3 spells CAWRSAGDTEAFF. In DNA form, the CDR3 reads TGTGCCTGGAGGTCAGCAGGGGACACTGAAGCTTTCTTT.

This chain uses TRBV11-2 with TRBJ2-7; possible D gene TRBD1, 7 bases. Per the germline V gene, CDR1 is SGHAT and CDR2 is FQNNGV. The CDR3 contains 14 residues. Trimming shortened V by 5 bases and J by 7 bases, and 18 bases separated the two germline ends. The CDR3 loop reads CASSPRQGAGEQYV. DNA of the CDR3: TGTGCCAGCAGCCCCCGACAGGGTGCGGGGGAGCAGTACGTC.

This sequence joins TRBV6-1 and TRBJ1-5, with 7 positions matching TRBD1. J gave up 7 bases and V 1 base, and 4 bases lay outside the gene matches. The CDR3 extends over 14 amino acids. CDR1 and CDR2 (germline): MNHNS, SASEGT. The CDR3 nucleotides are TGTGCCAGCAGTGAAGAAAGGGGGCCGCAGCCCCAGCATTTT. Its translation: CASSEERGPQPQHF.

The chain is built from TRBV15 and TRBJ2-7; weak D call: TRBD1 (5 bases). From germline, CDR1 is LNHNV and CDR2 YYDKDF (reference sequence). Trimming stripped 0 bases from V and 4 bases from J, with 10 bases between. This CDR3 is 14 amino acids long. CDR3 amino acids: CATSREQEIYEQYF. The CDR3 DNA reads as TGTGCCACCAGCAGAGAACAGGAGATTTACGAGCAGTACTTC. Based on the CDR3 plus reference TRBV15 and TRBJ2-7, the full variable domain is DAMVIQNPRYQVTQFGKPVTLSCSQTLNHNVMYWYQQKSSQAPKLLFHYYDKDFNNEADTPDNFQSRRPNTSFCFLDIRSPGLGDTAMYLCATSREQEIYEQYFGPGTRLTVT.

The rearrangement links TRBV2 to TRBJ2-1; a possible D gene is TRBD2 (6 bases). The V and J ends lost 7 bases and 9 bases respectively, with 19 bases between them. CDR1 is SNHLY and CDR2 is FYNNEI in the germline V gene. This CDR3 has 14 residues. DNA for the CDR3: TGTGCCAGCACCAAGAGTTATTCGGGGGTTGAGCAGTTCTTC. It yields the protein CASTKSYSGVEQFF.

This chain links TRBV15 with TRBJ2-1; the D gene is possibly TRBD1 (6 bases). The germline CDR1 and CDR2 sequences are LNHNV and YYDKDF (reference sequence). V lost 9 bases and J 7 bases, leaving 19 bases between the germline ends. The CDR3 length is 14 residues. The CDR3 DNA is TGTGCCACGAGAGGACAGCCTTCCCTGAATGAGCAGTTCTTC. The encoded protein is CATRGQPSLNEQFF. Complete variable domain (other parts from reference TRBV15 and TRBJ2-1): DAMVIQNPRYQVTQFGKPVTLSCSQTLNHNVMYWYQQKSSQAPKLLFHYYDKDFNNEADTPDNFQSRRPNTSFCFLDIRSPGLGDTAMYLCATRGQPSLNEQFFGPGTRLTVL.

This chain links TRBV24-1 with TRBJ2-1; TRBD2 aligns across 10 bases. This CDR3 contains 16 residues. In germline, CDR1 is KGHDR, CDR2 SFDVKD. V dropped 2 bases and J dropped 5; count of bases not matched to a gene: 5. The CDR3 DNA sequence: TGTGCCACCAGTGATTCGGGACTAGCGACCGACAATGAGCAGTTCTTC. It encodes CATSDSGLATDNEQFF.

This clone occurred once. The chain employs TRBV6-6 and TRBJ2-4; D possibly corresponds to TRBD2 (5 bases). Germline loops: CDR1 MNHNY, CDR2 SVGAGI (reference sequence). CDR3 length: 15 residues. The ends were cut back, 8 bases at V and 0 bases at J, with 14 bases in the middle. The CDR3 region is CASSGAGVAKNIQYF. In DNA form, the CDR3 reads TGTGCCAGCTCAGGAGCCGGGGTAGCCAAAAACATTCAGTACTTC.

This clone was detected once. This CDR3 reads CASSLETTNEKLFF. The CDR3 coding sequence is TGTGCCAGCAGCCTAGAAACAACTAATGAAAAACTGTTTTTT. The V call is TRBV6-5, the J call TRBJ1-4; D remains ambiguous. The CDR3 consists of 14 residues. The V end was cut by 6 bases, the J end by 0 bases, with 8 bases between. Germline V gene data show CDR1 as MNHEY and CDR2 as SVGAGI.

The chain carries TRBV24-1 and TRBJ1-2, with a weak D call TRBD1 (5 bases). Germline V gene sequence: CDR1 KGHDR, CDR2 SFDVKD. V lost 5 bases, J lost 6 bases, and 12 bases lay in between. The CDR3 runs 13 residues. The CDR3 nucleotides are TGTGCCACCAGTGGGTGGCAGGGCCATGGCTACACCTTC. Translating it yields CATSGWQGHGYTF.

This clone was picked up one time. The chain joins TRBV18 to TRBJ2-3; D perhaps matches TRBD2 (5 bases). CDR1 is KGHSH and CDR2 is LQKENI in the germline V gene. The CDR3 has 14 residues. V was clipped by 8 bases and J by 2 bases, with 14 bases between them. CDR3 coding DNA: TGTGCCAGCCTCCGGGATCCCGACACAGATACGCAGTATTTT. Its translation: CASLRDPDTDTQYF.

This clone has only one observation. The chain recombines TRBV6-2 or TRBV6-3 with TRBJ1-2, with a tentative D call TRBD1 (6 bases). Germline V lookup: CDR1 MNHEY, CDR2 SVGEGT. The CDR3 covers 13 residues. The V end was cut by 4 bases, the J end by 7 bases, with 13 bases between. The CDR3 is CASSSLRGAGYTF. CDR3 DNA sequence: TGTGCCAGCAGTTCCCTCAGGGGTGCTGGCTACACCTTC.

The gene calls are TRBV11-3 and TRBJ2-1; 11 bases are shared with TRBD2. The CDR3 contains 17 residues. Unmatched junction bases numbered 6, after V lost 3 bases and J lost 2 bases. Per the germline V gene, CDR1 is SGHNT and CDR2 is YENEEA. The CDR3 DNA reads as TGTGCCAGCAGCTTTGGGTCGACTAGCGGGACCTACAATGAGCAGTTCTTC. Protein product: CASSFGSTSGTYNEQFF.

Details on this clone: This same CDR3 is encoded by further DNA sequences in the sample. The chain combines TRBV24-1 with TRBJ2-3; TRBD2 aligns across 7 bases. The CDR3 spans 15 residues. The junction had 2 bases not matched to a gene; V was cut back by 3 bases and J by 0 bases. Per germline, CDR1 KGHDR and CDR2 SFDVKD. The CDR3, as DNA: TGTGCCACCAGTGATAATAGCGGGAGCACAGATACGCAGTATTTT. Its protein is CATSDNSGSTDTQYF.

The genes are TRBV30 and TRBJ2-1, with 12 positions matching TRBD2. Germline CDR1 reads GTSNPN; CDR2 reads SVGIG (reference sequence). V was clipped by 4 bases and J by 9 bases; unmatched bases: 1. The CDR3 totals 12 residues. In DNA form, the CDR3 reads TGTGCCTGGAAGGGACTAGCGGGTGAGCAGTTCTTC. Translation: CAWKGLAGEQFF.